Described below is a single TCR beta chain sequence and its context. Its antigen is unknown. An end of the junction does not agree with germline; a read error may underlie this. A primer matching the constant region was used to make TCR beta cDNA from 500 to 650 ng of total RNA. What produced the TCR beta libraries was three nested multiplex PCR rounds using slightly modified ARM-PCR. Researchers ran the first two PCR rounds for roughly 10 cycles each with TRBV1-TRBV30 forward primers and a C-beta reverse primer. TCRdb re-analysed the multiplex PCR reads in MiXCR, keeping a single row per CDR3 protein. The sample comprises 90,000 to 150,000 distinct CDR3 sequences, under 70% of which are singletons, and 8% to 9% rests with the top ten. This entry is derived from a study of tumor-infiltrating lymphocytes in primary liver carcinoma. Study context: Each of the growths was stage T1-T3 N0M0, extending about 4.2 to 11 cm across. Samples produced roughly 3.65 to 8 million productive TCRbeta reads, comparable across tissue types. Study outcomes and limitations: Tumor-adjacent and tumor-blood pairs displayed less overlap than did pairs of tumor regions. Tumor samples exhibited a significantly greater top-250-clone fraction than blood samples (p = 0.039).

The CDR3 is 16 amino acids. Germline assignment: CDR1 SGHVS and CDR2 FQNEAQ. The tissue used was unsorted bulk material of roughly 17-34 mg. RNA and DNA were co-extracted from it with the AllPrep DNA/RNA mini kit. The rearrangement uses TRBV7-8 and TRBJ2-7; D might be TRBD2 (5 bases). The receptor comes from an older woman with primary liver carcinoma and hepatitis B virus infection. Sequencing was carried out using tumor-adjacent normal liver tissue. The CDR3 loop is CANSLFAGINSYERYF. The CDR3 DNA reads TGTGCCAACAGCTTATTTGCGGGCATTAACTCCTACGAGCGGTACTTC.